This is a list of T cell receptor beta chains from one sample in a study of regulatory T cells in long-lasting Graves disease. TCRdb fed the multiplex PCR reads into MiXCR, producing one record per CDR3 protein. The sample records a few hundred thousand distinct CDR3 sequences, approximately 12% being singletons. These data also featured in a second study, about T cells in Graves' hyperthyroidism and ophthalmopathy.

Material: peripheral blood mononuclear cells (PBMCs), obtained at new diagnosis, from a patient treated with antithyroid drugs. These receptors were taken from a woman between 18 and 29 years old with Graves disease. CDR3s include the opening cysteine and the closing phenylalanine or tryptophan. The D gene is left open where the match is weak. Rows may omit the clone size; those that give it use once, few, many or a size class.

>many|TRBD1|TRBV27|TRBJ1-1
CASGNRGREAFF
TGTGCCAGCGGTAACAGGGGGCGGGAAGCTTTCTTT
>NA|NA|TRBV24-1|TRBJ1-2
CATSEPDRNYGYTF
TGTGCCACCAGTGAACCCGACAGGAACTATGGCTACACCTTC
>once|NA|TRBV10-3|TRBJ1-2
CAISESTLGYTF
TGTGCCATCAGTGAGTCGACCCTCGGCTACACCTTC
>many|TRBD2|TRBV28|TRBJ2-5
CASSPLPGTSARETQYF
TGTGCCAGCAGTCCGCTTCCCGGGACTAGCGCCCGGGAGACCCAGTACTTC
>NA|TRBD1|TRBV20-1|TRBJ2-1
CSGASGQGANEQFF
TGCAGTGGGGCATCGGGACAGGGGGCGAATGAGCAGTTCTTC
>many|NA|TRBV18|TRBJ1-5
CASSGDGNQPQHF
TGTGCCAGCTCTGGGGATGGCAATCAGCCCCAGCATTTT
>NA|NA|TRBV6-2/TRBV6-3|TRBJ2-5
CASRIRAWLGETQYF
TGTGCCAGCAGAATACGAGCGTGGTTGGGAGAGACCCAGTACTTC
>many|NA|TRBV28|TRBJ2-5
CASSPAFAGDWEQETQYF
TGTGCCAGCAGTCCCGCCTTCGCCGGGGACTGGGAACAAGAGACCCAGTACTTC
>many|NA|TRBV20-1|TRBJ2-7
CSARSPGERDGSYEQYF
TGCAGTGCTAGGTCGCCCGGGGAACGGGACGGATCCTACGAGCAGTACTTC
>few|NA|TRBV27|TRBJ2-1
CASSLSRFERFSYNEQFF
TGTGCCAGCAGTTTATCGCGGTTCGAGCGGTTCTCCTACAATGAGCAGTTCTTC
>many|TRBD1|TRBV11-2|TRBJ2-1
CASSSPGQGANEQFF
TGTGCCAGCAGCTCGCCGGGACAGGGGGCTAATGAGCAGTTCTTC
>few|NA|TRBV29-1|TRBJ2-4
CSVEDSQGKNIQYF
TGCAGCGTTGAAGATAGCCAGGGGAAAAACATTCAGTACTTC
>NA|NA|TRBV7-2|TRBJ2-1
CASSLLRWEVGTKSSYNEQFF
TGTGCCAGCAGCTTATTGCGGTGGGAGGTGGGGACAAAGAGCTCCTACAATGAGCAGTTCTTC
>many|TRBD2|TRBV20-1|TRBJ2-7
CSAQTLAGGSYEQYF
TGCAGTGCACAGACTCTAGCGGGAGGCTCCTACGAGCAGTACTTC
>few|NA|TRBV4-1|TRBJ2-2
CASSVYHTGELFF
TGCGCCAGCAGCGTATACCATACCGGGGAGCTGTTTTTT
>many|TRBD2|TRBV6-2/TRBV6-3|TRBJ2-1
CASRPRGGVNEQFF
TGTGCCAGCAGGCCCCGGGGGGGCGTGAATGAGCAGTTCTTC
>few|NA|TRBV2|TRBJ1-1
CAKGLGNTEAFF
TGTGCGAAAGGGCTGGGAAACACTGAAGCTTTCTTT
>many|NA|TRBV20-1|TRBJ2-1
CSARYYTTEQFF
TGCAGTGCTAGATACTACACGACCGAGCAGTTCTTC
>many|NA|TRBV2|TRBJ2-1
CASSEVLQGTYNEQFF
TGTGCCAGCAGTGAAGTGTTGCAGGGCACCTACAATGAGCAGTTCTTC
>many|TRBD2|TRBV7-2|TRBJ2-1
CASSLALTSGVHYNEQFF
TGTGCCAGCAGCTTAGCGCTAACTAGCGGAGTCCACTACAATGAGCAGTTCTTC
>NA|NA|TRBV12-5|TRBJ1-2
CASWGAGGYTF
TGTGCGAGTTGGGGGGCGGGTGGCTACACCTTC
>many|TRBD1|TRBV7-2|TRBJ1-6
CASSLAGQGIGSPLHF
TGTGCCAGCAGCTTAGCGGGACAGGGGATAGGTTCACCCCTCCACTTT
>few|NA|TRBV27|TRBJ2-3
CASSSPRERGWDTDTQYF
TGTGCCAGCAGTTCCCCGCGGGAGAGGGGGTGGGACACAGATACGCAGTATTTT
>many|TRBD1|TRBV2|TRBJ1-2
CASSDTRGQGWGYTF
TGTGCCAGCAGTGATACCCGAGGACAGGGGTGGGGCTACACCTTC
>NA|NA|TRBV4-3|TRBJ1-5
CASSQDPHSTGNQPQHF
TGCGCCAGCAGCCAAGATCCCCACAGCACGGGCAATCAGCCCCAGCATTTT
>NA|TRBD2|TRBV29-1|TRBJ2-5
CSVDPLAGGTPYNEQYF
TGCAGCGTTGACCCGCTAGCGGGAGGTACACCCTACAATGAGCAGTACTTC
>many|NA|TRBV29-1|TRBJ2-5
CSVEGTAERETQYF
TGCAGCGTTGAAGGGACCGCCGAGAGAGAGACCCAGTACTTC
>NA|TRBD1|TRBV4-3|TRBJ1-1
CASSQEGQGASGTEAFF
TGCGCCAGCAGCCAAGAAGGACAGGGGGCGTCGGGCACTGAAGCTTTCTTT
>many|TRBD1|TRBV9|TRBJ2-5
CASSVGQGGETQYF
TGTGCCAGCAGCGTCGGACAGGGAGGAGAGACCCAGTACTTC
>NA|TRBD2|TRBV19|TRBJ2-7
CASSIGTSGSHEQYF
TGTGCCAGTAGTATCGGGACTAGCGGGAGCCACGAGCAGTACTTC
>many|NA|TRBV9|TRBJ1-1
CASSFTTGYTEAFF
TGTGCCAGCAGCTTCACGACAGGATACACTGAAGCTTTCTTT
>NA|NA|TRBV3-1|TRBJ2-7
CASSQGFWGNYEQYF
TGTGCCAGCAGCCAAGGTTTTTGGGGGAACTACGAGCAGTACTTC
>many|TRBD2|TRBV19|TRBJ2-3
CASSSPYEGLAGSTDTQYF
TGTGCCAGTAGTTCCCCGTACGAGGGACTAGCGGGAAGCACAGATACGCAGTATTTT
>many|TRBD2|TRBV6-1|TRBJ2-3
CASSEPRLAGARNTQYF
TGTGCCAGCAGTGAACCGCGGCTAGCGGGGGCCCGCAATACGCAGTATTTT
>many|TRBD2|TRBV12-3/TRBV12-4|TRBJ2-7
CASSLARGGRALDEQYF
TGTGCCAGCAGTTTAGCGCGAGGCGGGAGGGCCCTGGACGAGCAGTACTTC
>many|TRBD1|TRBV7-9|TRBJ2-3
CASSLVGQDSIDTQYF
TGTGCCAGCAGCTTAGTGGGACAGGACTCGATAGATACGCAGTATTTT
>NA|TRBD2|TRBV14|TRBJ2-5
CASSSRTSGIETQYF
TGTGCCAGCAGCTCCCGGACTAGCGGGATCGAGACCCAGTACTTC
>few|NA|TRBV20-1|TRBJ2-1
CSAREIPSSYNEQFF
TGCAGTGCTAGAGAAATACCTAGCTCCTACAATGAGCAGTTCTTC
>many|NA|TRBV7-2|TRBJ2-5
CASSLGGSETQYF
TGTGCCAGCAGCTTAGGTGGGAGTGAGACCCAGTACTTC
>many|TRBD2|TRBV10-2|TRBJ2-7
CASSESIGLAGSFYEQYF
TGCGCCAGCAGTGAGTCCATAGGACTAGCGGGTAGTTTCTACGAGCAGTACTTC
>many|NA|TRBV6-6|TRBJ2-7
CASSYSGQNYEQYF
TGTGCCAGCAGTTACTCGGGACAAAACTACGAGCAGTACTTC
>NA|TRBD2|TRBV7-8|TRBJ2-1
CASSLIHRWSERDYNEQFF
TGTGCCAGCAGCTTAATCCACCGTTGGTCGGAGCGGGACTACAATGAGCAGTTCTTC
>many|NA|TRBV20-1|TRBJ2-5
CSAGQYQETQYF
TGCAGTGCCGGACAGTACCAAGAGACCCAGTACTTC
>few|NA|TRBV28|TRBJ1-1
CASSLFLFNEAFF
TGTGCCAGCAGTTTATTCCTCTTTAATGAAGCTTTCTTT
>many|NA|TRBV28|TRBJ1-4
CASSFGGAGTNEKLFF
TGTGCCAGCAGTTTCGGAGGGGCGGGAACTAATGAAAAACTGTTTTTT
>many|TRBD2|TRBV20-1|TRBJ2-7
CSASGKGLVAYEQYF
TGCAGTGCTAGCGGGAAAGGACTAGTTGCCTACGAGCAGTACTTC
>NA|NA|TRBV6-1|TRBJ1-4
CASSSPGVNEKLFF
TGTGCCAGCAGCTCTCCAGGGGTTAATGAAAAACTGTTTTTT
>many|NA|TRBV7-9|TRBJ2-1
CASSLLKGHNEQFF
TGTGCCAGCAGCCTCCTTAAGGGTCACAATGAGCAGTTCTTC
>many|NA|TRBV5-8|TRBJ1-2
CASSHRDGYGYTF
TGTGCCAGCAGCCACAGGGACGGCTATGGCTACACCTTC
>NA|NA|TRBV6-5|TRBJ2-2
CASSYRGRNNLNTGELFF
TGTGCCAGCAGTTATAGAGGGAGAAACAACTTGAACACCGGGGAGCTGTTTTTT
>many|NA|TRBV11-2|TRBJ2-2
CASSQRELRTGELFF
TGTGCCAGCAGCCAGAGGGAGTTGAGAACCGGGGAGCTGTTTTTT
>many|NA|TRBV11-2|TRBJ2-2
CASERRLNTGELFF
TGTGCCAGCGAGAGGAGACTGAACACCGGGGAGCTGTTTTTT
>NA|NA|TRBV5-1|TRBJ2-7
CASSSAPSDVYEQYF
TGCGCCAGCAGCTCAGCCCCTAGCGATGTCTACGAGCAGTACTTC
>many|NA|TRBV4-2|TRBJ1-1
CASSQDIRQLDTEAFF
TGTGCCAGCAGCCAAGATATTCGACAGTTGGACACTGAAGCTTTCTTT
>many|NA|TRBV3-1|TRBJ2-3
CASSQEENRLTDTQYF
TGTGCCAGCAGCCAAGAAGAGAACCGGCTCACAGATACGCAGTATTTT
>NA|NA|TRBV4-2|TRBJ2-3
CASSPRVPSTDTQYF
TGTGCCAGCAGCCCCCGGGTCCCTAGCACAGATACGCAGTATTTT